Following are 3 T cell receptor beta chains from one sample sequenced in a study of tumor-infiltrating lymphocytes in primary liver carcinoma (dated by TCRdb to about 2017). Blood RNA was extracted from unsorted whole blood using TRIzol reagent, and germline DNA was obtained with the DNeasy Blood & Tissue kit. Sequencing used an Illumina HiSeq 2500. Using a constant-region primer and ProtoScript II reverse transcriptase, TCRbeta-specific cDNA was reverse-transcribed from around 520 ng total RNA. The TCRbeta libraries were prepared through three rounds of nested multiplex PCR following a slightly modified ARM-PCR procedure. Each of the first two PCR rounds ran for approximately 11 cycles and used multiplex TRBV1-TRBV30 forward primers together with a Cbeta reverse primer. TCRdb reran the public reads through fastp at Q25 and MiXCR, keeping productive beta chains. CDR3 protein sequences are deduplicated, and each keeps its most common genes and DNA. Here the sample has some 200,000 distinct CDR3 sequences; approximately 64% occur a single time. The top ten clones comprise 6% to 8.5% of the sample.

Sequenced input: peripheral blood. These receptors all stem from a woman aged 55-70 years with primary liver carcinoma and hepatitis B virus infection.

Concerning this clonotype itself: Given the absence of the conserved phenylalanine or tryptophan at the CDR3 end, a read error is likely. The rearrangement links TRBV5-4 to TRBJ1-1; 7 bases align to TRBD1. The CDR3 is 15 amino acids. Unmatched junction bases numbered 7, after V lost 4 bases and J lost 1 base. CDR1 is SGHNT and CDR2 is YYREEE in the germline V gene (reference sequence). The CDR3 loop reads CASSPGQDRNTEAFS. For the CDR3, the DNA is TGTGCCAGCAGCCCTGGACAGGACCGGAACACTGAAGCTTTCTCT.

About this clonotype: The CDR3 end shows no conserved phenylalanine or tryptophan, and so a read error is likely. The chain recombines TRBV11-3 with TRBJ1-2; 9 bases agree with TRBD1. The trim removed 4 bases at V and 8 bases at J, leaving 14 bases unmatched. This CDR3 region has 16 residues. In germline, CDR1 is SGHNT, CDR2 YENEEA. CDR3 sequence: CASSSRTGEPFGGYTI. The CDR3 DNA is TGTGCCAGCAGCTCAAGGACAGGGGAGCCTTTCGGAGGCTACACCATT.

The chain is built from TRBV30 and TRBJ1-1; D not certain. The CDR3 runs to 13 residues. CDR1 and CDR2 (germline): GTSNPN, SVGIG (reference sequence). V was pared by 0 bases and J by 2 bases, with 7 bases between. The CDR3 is CAWSVYTNTEAFF. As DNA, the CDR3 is TGTGCCTGGAGTGTATACACCAACACTGAAGCTTTCTTT. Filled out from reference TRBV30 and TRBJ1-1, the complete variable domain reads SQTIHQWPATLVQPVGSPLSLECTVEGTSNPNLYWYRQAAGRGLQLLFYSVGIGQISSEVPQNLSASRPQDRQFILSSKKLLLSDSGFYLCAWSVYTNTEAFFGQGTRLTVV.